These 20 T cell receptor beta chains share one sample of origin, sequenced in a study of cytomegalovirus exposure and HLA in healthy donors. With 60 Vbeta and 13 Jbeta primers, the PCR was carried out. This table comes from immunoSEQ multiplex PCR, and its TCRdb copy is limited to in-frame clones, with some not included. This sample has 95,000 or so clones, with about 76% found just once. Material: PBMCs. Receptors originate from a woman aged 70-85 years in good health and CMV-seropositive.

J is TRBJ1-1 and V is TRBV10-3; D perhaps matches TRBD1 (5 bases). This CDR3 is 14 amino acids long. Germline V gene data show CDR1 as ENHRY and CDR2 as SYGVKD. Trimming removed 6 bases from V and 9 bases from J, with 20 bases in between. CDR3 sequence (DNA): TGTGCCATCAGCGCTCCAGGGTTAGCAAACCAAGCTTTCTTT. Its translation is CAISAPGLANQAFF.

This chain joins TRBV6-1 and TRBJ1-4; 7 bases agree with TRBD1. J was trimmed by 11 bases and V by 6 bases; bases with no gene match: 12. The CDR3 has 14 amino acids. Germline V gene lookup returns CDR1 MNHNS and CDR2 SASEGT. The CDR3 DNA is TGTGCCAGCAGAAAAGTAACAGGGGTAGGCAAACTGTTTTTT. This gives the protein CASRKVTGVGKLFF.

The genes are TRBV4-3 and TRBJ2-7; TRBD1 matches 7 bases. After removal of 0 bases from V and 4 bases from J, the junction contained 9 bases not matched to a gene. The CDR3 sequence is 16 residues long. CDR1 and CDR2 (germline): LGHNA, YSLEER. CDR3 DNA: TGCGCCAGCAGCCAAGATCGGGGACAGCCGATATACGAGCAGTACTTC. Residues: CASSQDRGQPIYEQYF.

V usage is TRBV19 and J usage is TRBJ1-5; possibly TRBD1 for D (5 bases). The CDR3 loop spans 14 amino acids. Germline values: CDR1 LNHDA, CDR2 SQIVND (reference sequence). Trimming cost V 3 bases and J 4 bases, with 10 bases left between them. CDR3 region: CASSILQENQPQHF. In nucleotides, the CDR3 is TGTGCCAGTAGTATCTTACAGGAGAATCAGCCCCAGCATTTT.

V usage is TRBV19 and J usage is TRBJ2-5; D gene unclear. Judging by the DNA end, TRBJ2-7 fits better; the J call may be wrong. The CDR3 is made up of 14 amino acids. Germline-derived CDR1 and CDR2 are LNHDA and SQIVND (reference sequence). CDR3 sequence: CASSISSQTYEQYF. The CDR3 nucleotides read TGTGCCAGTAGTATCAGTAGCCAGACCTACGAGCAGTACTTC.

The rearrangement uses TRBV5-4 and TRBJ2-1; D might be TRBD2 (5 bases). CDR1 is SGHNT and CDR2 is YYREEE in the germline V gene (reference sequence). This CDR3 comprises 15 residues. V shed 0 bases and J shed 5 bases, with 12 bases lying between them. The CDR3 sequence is CASSLGGLQNNEQFF. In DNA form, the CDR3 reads TGTGCCAGCAGCTTGGGAGGGCTCCAGAACAATGAGCAGTTCTTC.

Here the CDR3 reads CASSVGLGGGTGYSPLHF. DNA for the CDR3: TGTGCCAGCAGCGTAGGATTGGGGGGCGGGACAGGGTATTCACCCCTCCACTTT. J is TRBJ1-6 and V is TRBV9, with 9 nucleotides matching TRBD1. V lost 0 bases to trimming and J lost 8 bases; unmatched junction nucleotides: 12. This CDR3 region has 18 residues. Germline CDR1 and CDR2: SGDLS and YYNGEE.

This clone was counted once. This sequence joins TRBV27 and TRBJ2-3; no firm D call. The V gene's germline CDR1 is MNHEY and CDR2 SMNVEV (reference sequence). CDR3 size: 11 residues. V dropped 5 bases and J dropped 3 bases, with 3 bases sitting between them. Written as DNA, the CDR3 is TGTGCCAGCAGTCATACAGATACGCAGTATTTT. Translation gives CASSHTDTQYF.

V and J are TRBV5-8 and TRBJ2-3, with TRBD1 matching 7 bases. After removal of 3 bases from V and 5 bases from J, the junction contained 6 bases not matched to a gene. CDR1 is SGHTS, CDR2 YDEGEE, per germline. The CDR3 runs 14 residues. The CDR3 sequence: CASSYRGVGDTQYF. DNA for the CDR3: TGTGCCAGCAGCTACAGGGGAGTAGGAGATACGCAGTATTTT.

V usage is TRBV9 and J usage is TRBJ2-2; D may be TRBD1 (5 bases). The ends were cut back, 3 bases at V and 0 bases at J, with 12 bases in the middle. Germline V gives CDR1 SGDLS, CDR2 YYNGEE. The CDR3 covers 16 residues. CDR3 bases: TGTGCCAGCAGCGGAATACAGGTGTCGAACACCGGGGAGCTGTTTTTT. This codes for CASSGIQVSNTGELFF.

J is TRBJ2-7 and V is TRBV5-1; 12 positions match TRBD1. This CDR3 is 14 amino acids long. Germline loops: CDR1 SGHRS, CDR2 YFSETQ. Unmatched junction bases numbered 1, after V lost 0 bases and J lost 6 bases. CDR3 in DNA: TGCGCCAGCAGCTTGGAGGGACAGGGGGCCGAGCAGTACTTC. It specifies CASSLEGQGAEQYF.

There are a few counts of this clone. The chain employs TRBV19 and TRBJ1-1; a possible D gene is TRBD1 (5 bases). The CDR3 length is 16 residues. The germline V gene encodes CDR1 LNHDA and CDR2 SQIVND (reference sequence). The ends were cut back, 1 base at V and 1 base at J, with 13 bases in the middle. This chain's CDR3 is CASSIVGQGSNTEAFF. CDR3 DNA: TGTGCCAGTAGTATAGTTGGCCAGGGATCGAACACTGAAGCTTTCTTT. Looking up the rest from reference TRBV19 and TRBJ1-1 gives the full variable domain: DGGITQSPKYLFRKEGQNVTLSCEQNLNHDAMYWYRQDPGQGLRLIYYSQIVNDFQKGDIAEGYSVSREKKESFPLTVTSAQKNPTAFYLCASSIVGQGSNTEAFFGQGTRLTVV.

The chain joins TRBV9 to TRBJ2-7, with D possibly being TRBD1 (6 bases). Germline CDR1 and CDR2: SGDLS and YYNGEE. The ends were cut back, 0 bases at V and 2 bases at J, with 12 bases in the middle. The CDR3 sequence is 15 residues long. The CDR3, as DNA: TGTGCCAGCAGCGTAGGTCCGGGACATACCTACGAGCAGTACTTC. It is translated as CASSVGPGHTYEQYF.

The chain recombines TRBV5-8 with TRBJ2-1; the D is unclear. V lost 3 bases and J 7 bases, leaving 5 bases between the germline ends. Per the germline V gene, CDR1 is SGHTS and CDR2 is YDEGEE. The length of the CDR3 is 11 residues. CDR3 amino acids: CASSSLNEQFF. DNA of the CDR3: TGTGCCAGCAGCTCCCTTAATGAGCAGTTCTTC.

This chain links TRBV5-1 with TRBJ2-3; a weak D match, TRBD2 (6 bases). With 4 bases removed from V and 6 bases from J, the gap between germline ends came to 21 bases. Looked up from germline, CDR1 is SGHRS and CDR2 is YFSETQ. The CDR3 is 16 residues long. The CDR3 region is CASSPLTGRPQDTQYF. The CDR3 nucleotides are TGCGCCAGCAGCCCCCTTACCGGGAGACCACAGGATACGCAGTATTTT.

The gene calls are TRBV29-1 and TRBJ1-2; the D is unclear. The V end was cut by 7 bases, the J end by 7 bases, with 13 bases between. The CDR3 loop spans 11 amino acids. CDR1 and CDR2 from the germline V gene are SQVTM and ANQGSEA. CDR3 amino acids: CSALLWSGYTF. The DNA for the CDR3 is TGCAGCGCCCTACTCTGGAGTGGCTACACCTTC.

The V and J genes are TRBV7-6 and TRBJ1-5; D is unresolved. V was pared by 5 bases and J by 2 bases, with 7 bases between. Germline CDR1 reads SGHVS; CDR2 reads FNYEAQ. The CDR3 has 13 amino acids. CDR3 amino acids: CASSQSRNQPQHF. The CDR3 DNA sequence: TGTGCCAGCAGCCAATCCCGCAATCAGCCCCAGCATTTT.

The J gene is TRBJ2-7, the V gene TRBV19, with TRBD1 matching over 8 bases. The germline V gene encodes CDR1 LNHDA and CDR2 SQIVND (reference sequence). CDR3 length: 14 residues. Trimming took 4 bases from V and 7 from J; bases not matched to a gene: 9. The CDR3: CASSTRRQGQEQYF. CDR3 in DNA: TGTGCCAGTAGTACCAGACGACAGGGGCAGGAGCAGTACTTC.

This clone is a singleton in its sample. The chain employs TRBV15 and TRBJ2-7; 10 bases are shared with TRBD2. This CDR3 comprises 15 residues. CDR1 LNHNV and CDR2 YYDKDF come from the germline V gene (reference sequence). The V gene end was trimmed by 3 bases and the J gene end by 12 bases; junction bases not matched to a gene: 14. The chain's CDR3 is CATSSAGTSVKDWYF. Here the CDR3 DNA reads TGTGCCACCAGCAGCGCCGGGACTAGCGTGAAGGATTGGTACTTC.

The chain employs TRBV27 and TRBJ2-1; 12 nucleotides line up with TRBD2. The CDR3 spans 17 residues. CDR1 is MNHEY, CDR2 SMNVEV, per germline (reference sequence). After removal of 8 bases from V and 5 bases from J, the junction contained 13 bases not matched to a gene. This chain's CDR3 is CASAWTSGNFGDNEQFF. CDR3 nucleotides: TGTGCCAGCGCTTGGACTAGCGGGAATTTCGGCGACAATGAGCAGTTCTTC.